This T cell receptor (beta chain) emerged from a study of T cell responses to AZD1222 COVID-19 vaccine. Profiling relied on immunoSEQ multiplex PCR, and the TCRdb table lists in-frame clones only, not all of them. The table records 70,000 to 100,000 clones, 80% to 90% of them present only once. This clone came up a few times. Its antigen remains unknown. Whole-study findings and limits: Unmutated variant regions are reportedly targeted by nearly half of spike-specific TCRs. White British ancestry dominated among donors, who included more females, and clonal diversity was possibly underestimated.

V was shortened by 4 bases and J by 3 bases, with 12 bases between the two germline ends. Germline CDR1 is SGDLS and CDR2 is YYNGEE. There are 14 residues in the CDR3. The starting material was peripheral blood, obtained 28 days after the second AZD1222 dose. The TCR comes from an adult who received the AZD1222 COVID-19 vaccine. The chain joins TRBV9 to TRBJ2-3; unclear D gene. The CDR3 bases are TGTGCCAGCAGCTCGGACGGGCAAACAGATACGCAGTATTTT. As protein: CASSSDGQTDTQYF.